These T cell receptor beta chains were read from a single sample in a study of blood T cell repertoires in COVID-19. Using immunoSEQ multiplex PCR, the repertoire was profiled, and TCRdb retains in-frame clones only, with some absent. The sample has roughly 130,000 clones, about 86% seen once. The sample consisted of peripheral blood. These receptors all stem from a woman in her 50s with acute or convalescent COVID-19. Both conserved end residues are part of each CDR3. A D gene is named only where the DNA matches it firmly. The size entry is marked missing in some rows and otherwise reads once, few, many or a size class.

j_call v_call clone_size d_call cdr3_nt cdr3_aa
TRBJ2-3 TRBV24-1 - TRBD1 TGTGCCACCAGTGACCTAGGGACAGGGGGCACAGATACGCAGTATTTT CATSDLGTGGTDTQYF
TRBJ2-3 TRBV9 few - TGTGCCAGCAGCGTAGAAGGGAGAAGAGCAGATACGCAGTATTTT CASSVEGRRADTQYF
TRBJ2-1 TRBV19 - TRBD1 TGTGCCAGTAGAGGCCCCGGGACAGGAGATCCGACGAAGCCGACCGGCGCTGTGGATGAGCAGTTCTTC CASRGPGTGDPTKPTGAVDEQFF
TRBJ2-5 TRBV19 - TRBD2 TGTGCCAGTAGTGCGGGAGTGCAAGAGACCCAGTACTTC CASSAGVQETQYF
TRBJ1-4 TRBV5-1 - TRBD1 TGCGCCAGCAGCTCGTATACCGGGACAGCTGAAAAACTGTTTTTT CASSSYTGTAEKLFF
TRBJ1-5 TRBV10-2 - - TGCGCCAGCAGTCCAGAGGCTGGGCAGCCCCAGCATTTT CASSPEAGQPQHF
TRBJ1-2 TRBV18 - - TGTGCCAGCTCCCCAAGCGGACAGCCATATGGCTACACCTTC CASSPSGQPYGYTF
TRBJ2-3 TRBV9 - TRBD1 TGTGCCAGCAGCGTAGGACAGGGGCTCACAGATACGCAGTATTTT CASSVGQGLTDTQYF
TRBJ2-1 TRBV5-4 - TRBD1 TGTGCCAGCAGCTCCGGGACAGGGCTTTTTAATGAGCAGTTCTTC CASSSGTGLFNEQFF
TRBJ2-3 TRBV7-6 - TRBD2 TGTGCCAGCAGCTCCGGGCTAGCGGGGGGGCGGGATACGCAGTATTTT CASSSGLAGGRDTQYF
TRBJ1-3 TRBV5-1 - - TGCGCCAGCAGCCCACGACAGGTAATGGCTGGAAACACCATATATTTT CASSPRQVMAGNTIYF
TRBJ2-3 TRBV7-2 once TRBD1 TGTGCCAGCAGCCATGGGACAGGGCCAAACACAGATACGCAGTATTTT CASSHGTGPNTDTQYF
TRBJ1-3 TRBV5-5 - - TGTGCCAGCAGCTTGGGGTCCGGCTCGGCAGGGCTATATTTT CASSLGSGSAGLYF
TRBJ1-6 TRBV27 - - TGTGCCAGCAGTTTTACAGGGTTTTCACCCCTCCACTTT CASSFTGFSPLHF
TRBJ1-1 TRBV7-8 - - TGTGCCAGCAGCTTAGGGGCAGGCGACACTGAAGCTTTCTTT CASSLGAGDTEAFF
TRBJ2-7 TRBV6-5 - TRBD1 TGTGCCAGCAGTACAGACAGGGGATTGACCTACGAGCAGTACTTC CASSTDRGLTYEQYF
TRBJ2-3 TRBV10-2 - TRBD2 TGCGCCAGCAGGTTAGCGGGAGGGGGCACAGATACGCAGTATTTT CASRLAGGGTDTQYF
TRBJ2-5 TRBV4-1 - - TGCGCCAGCAGCCCCTTGGGCAGCCAAGAGACCCAGTACTTC CASSPLGSQETQYF
TRBJ2-2 TRBV19 - - TGTGCCAGTACCCAAGCAACGAACACCGGGGAGCTGTTTTTT CASTQATNTGELFF
TRBJ2-5 TRBV19 few - TGTGCCAGTAGTATAGGAGTTGCGGGCACAACTCTCCAAGAGACCCAGTACTTC CASSIGVAGTTLQETQYF
TRBJ1-6 TRBV9 - - TGTGCCAGCAGCGCAGGGTCGAGCTCCTATAATTCACCCCTCCACTTT CASSAGSSSYNSPLHF
TRBJ1-5 TRBV5-8 - - TGTGCCAGCAGATTCAGGATGGGCAATCAGCCCCAGCATTTT CASRFRMGNQPQHF
TRBJ1-1 TRBV18 - - TGTGCCAGCTCGCCTCTGGACAGCTGGAACACTGAAGCTTTCTTT CASSPLDSWNTEAFF
TRBJ2-3 TRBV6-2/TRBV6-3 - TRBD1 TGTGCCAGCAGTTTCTCCGCGGGACAGGGGGCAGGCACAGATACGCAGTATTTT CASSFSAGQGAGTDTQYF
TRBJ1-2 TRBV6-5 few - TGTGCCAGCACGCCAACAGCAAAGGATGGCTACACCTTC CASTPTAKDGYTF
TRBJ2-7 TRBV19 - TRBD1 TGTGCCGTCTACAGGGGCTGGGATGAGCAGTACTTC CAVYRGWDEQYF
TRBJ2-2 TRBV6-1 once - TGTGCCAGCAGTGAAGCGCCCCCAGGGAACACCGGGGAGCTGTTTTTT CASSEAPPGNTGELFF
TRBJ1-1 TRBV5-1 - - TGCGCCAGCAGCTCTGACAGTACGAGCACTGAAGCTTTCTTT CASSSDSTSTEAFF
TRBJ2-3 TRBV5-1 - - TGCGCCAGCAGCCCAGGCTCCACAGATACGCAGTATTTT CASSPGSTDTQYF
TRBJ2-1 TRBV5-1 - TRBD2 TGCGCCAGCAGCCTCACCCTAGCGGGGGGGTTCAATGAGCAGTTCTTC CASSLTLAGGFNEQFF
TRBJ1-2 TRBV19 few - TGTGCCAGTAGAATCCCGACATCTAACTATGGCTACACCTTC CASRIPTSNYGYTF
TRBJ1-3 TRBV5-1 many - TGCGCCAGCAGCTCTCGGGGCTCTGGAAACACCATATATTTT CASSSRGSGNTIYF
TRBJ2-3 TRBV5-1 - - TGCGCCAGCAGGGGGGACTCTACAACGCAGTATTTT CASRGDSTTQYF
TRBJ1-4 TRBV6-5 - - TGTGCCAGCAGTAGGACATTTTCGGATGAAAAACTGTTTTTT CASSRTFSDEKLFF
TRBJ1-4 TRBV7-6 - - TGTGCCAGCAGCTCTACCCAGGCGGGAGGTGAAAAACTGTTTTTT CASSSTQAGGEKLFF
TRBJ2-3 TRBV5-1 - TRBD2 TGCGCCAGCAGCTTGCTCGGGGGGTGGGGCACAGATACGCAGTATTTT CASSLLGGWGTDTQYF
TRBJ1-1 TRBV27 - - TGTGCCAGCAGTTTCCTGTCCGGGAACACTGAAGCTTTCTTT CASSFLSGNTEAFF
TRBJ1-5 TRBV7-8 - - TGTGCCAGCAGCTTACAACCACGGGGGGGGTCGAGGGGCAATCAGCCCCAGCATTTT CASSLQPRGGSRGNQPQHF
TRBJ1-1 TRBV6-6 - TRBD1 TGTGCCAGCAGTTTATCAGGGGGCACTGAAGCTTTCTTT CASSLSGGTEAFF